One sample yielded the 3 T cell receptor beta chains listed below, sequenced in a study of T-cell memory formation after mild COVID-19. Using its own MiXCR run on the 5' RACE reads, TCRdb lists one record per CDR3 protein. Of roughly 190,000 distinct CDR3 sequences listed, 25% to 35% are singletons. The sequenced material came from PBMCs or a T cell subset sorted from them (not recorded which). The origin of the receptors is an adult woman who had mild COVID-19 (a few samples of this study predate the infection). Cell type and time point are not known.

This clonotype has just a few counts. The chain carries TRBV4-1 and TRBJ2-5; 8 bases match TRBD2. The CDR3 runs to 17 residues. V shed 0 bases, J shed 1 base, and the junction held 7 bases outside the gene matches. Germline lookup yields CDR1 MGHRA and CDR2 YSYEKL. The CDR3 region is CASSQDGEAGAQETQYF. The CDR3 DNA reads TGCGCCAGCAGCCAAGATGGGGAAGCGGGGGCCCAAGAGACCCAGTACTTC.

This clonotype was detected only a few times. This chain links TRBV12-3 or TRBV12-4 with TRBJ2-1, with 8 bases lining up with TRBD1. V dropped 6 bases and J dropped 10; count of bases not matched to a gene: 5. The CDR3 contains 12 residues. The CDR3 protein is CASSVTGVEQFF. Here the CDR3 DNA reads TGTGCCAGCAGCGTGACAGGGGTCGAGCAGTTCTTC.

This clonotype was observed at least ten times. The V call is TRBV29-1, the J call TRBJ2-1; 11 bases map to TRBD2. V lost 8 bases and J lost 10; bases outside the gene matches: 13. Germline CDR1 reads SQVTM; CDR2 reads ANQGSEA. This CDR3 has 14 amino acids. CDR3 DNA sequence: TGCAGCACCCTGGGTACTAGCGGGAGCAGGGAGCAGTTCTTC. Its protein is CSTLGTSGSREQFF.